This TCR beta chain came from a study of blood T cell repertoires in COVID-19. The wider study: Sources were T cells, B-cell-depleted T cells, or PBMCs; the material itself was cDNA or gDNA.

Germline CDR1 reads MNHEY; CDR2 reads SVGAGI. V shed 7 bases and J shed 11 bases, with 14 bases lying between them. CDR3 length: 11 residues. Sequencing was performed with immunoSEQ multiplex PCR; in TCRdb, only in-frame clones are kept and a portion is missing. The data show tens of thousands of clones, roughly 80% seen once. What was sequenced was peripheral blood. This sequence joins TRBV6-5 and TRBJ1-1; D not resolved. This TCR was sampled from a woman of 80 years or more with acute or convalescent COVID-19. The CDR3 bases are TGTGCCAGCAATTTAGGAGGAAATGCTTTCTTT. Its protein is CASNLGGNAFF.